This T cell receptor (beta chain) was sequenced for a study of cytomegalovirus exposure and HLA in healthy donors. Study information: A later analysis reported the same platform for the roughly 110 validation repertoires and the roughly 670 first-cohort repertoires.

Germline V lookup: CDR1 SQVTM, CDR2 ANQGSEA. J lost 2 bases, V lost 6 bases, and 6 bases had no gene match. CDR3 length: 13 residues. Note on this clone: Its cognate antigen is unknown.

TCRdb's copy holds only in-frame clones and misses some; the assay was immunoSEQ multiplex PCR. The repertoire holds some 150,000 clones, with 85% to 90% as singletons. It was the approximately 120-subject validation cohort, separate from the approximately 680-subject first cohort, to which the donors belonged. Overall study findings and caveats: Reports showed the classifier diagnosing cytomegalovirus status with high specificity and sensitivity.

This receptor was taken from a woman between 18 and 29 years old in good health and CMV-seropositive. The sequenced material came from PBMCs. The rearrangement links TRBV29-1 to TRBJ2-5, with 7 bases fitting TRBD1. The CDR3 loop reads CSVIGQAQETQYF. CDR3 nucleotide sequence: TGCAGCGTCATTGGACAGGCTCAAGAGACCCAGTACTTC.